The 24 T cell receptor beta chains presented below share a single source sample, sequenced in a study of blood T cell repertoires in COVID-19. Method: immunoSEQ multiplex PCR; TCRdb's copy keeps in-frame clones and lacks some. The sample lists about 200,000 clones, around 80% occurring once. The material sequenced was peripheral blood. The receptor set was obtained from a human donor in a cohort sampled during active COVID-19.

The V call is TRBV19, the J call TRBJ2-7; 15 nucleotides line up with TRBD2. V trimming: 5 bases; J trimming: 3 bases; junction bases outside the gene matches: 5. Germline CDR1 and CDR2: LNHDA and SQIVND (reference sequence). This CDR3 has 16 amino acids. DNA for the CDR3: TGTGCCAGTAGTTTAGGGACTAGCGGGAGGTACTACGAGCAGTACTTC. Translating gives CASSLGTSGRYYEQYF.

The chain links TRBV5-4 to TRBJ2-7; D gene uncertain. V gave up 3 bases and J gave up 2 bases, with 9 bases separating them. The CDR3 loop spans 13 amino acids. The germline V gene has CDR1 SGHNT and CDR2 YYREEE (reference sequence). The DNA for the CDR3 is TGTGCCAGCAGCTCACCGGGTACCTACGAGCAGTACTTC. It specifies CASSSPGTYEQYF.

In regard to this clone: Given a much more abundant clone one base away, this may be a read error. The chain couples TRBV7-9 to TRBJ2-5; 11 positions agree with TRBD1. This CDR3 is built from 13 residues. With 5 bases clipped from V and 5 bases from J, the junction kept 1 base outside the gene matches. Germline V gene sequence: CDR1 SEHNR, CDR2 FQNEAQ (reference sequence). CDR3 coding DNA: TGTGCCAGCAGCCGGGACAGGGGGGAGACCCAGTACTTC. The encoded protein is CASSRDRGETQYF.

The chain has TRBV19 and TRBJ2-3; TRBD1 matches at 10 bases. CDR1 and CDR2 from the germline V gene are LNHDA and SQIVND (reference sequence). J lost 7 bases, V lost 7 bases, and 11 bases had no gene match. This CDR3 region has 15 residues. The CDR3 here is CASNPGQGLVNTQYF. In DNA form, the CDR3 reads TGTGCCAGTAACCCGGGACAGGGGTTGGTAAATACGCAGTATTTT.

In its sample, this clone was seen once. The chain couples TRBV5-5 to TRBJ2-7; 9 bases align to TRBD1. The CDR3 runs to 15 residues. The V gene end was trimmed by 5 bases and the J gene end by 0 bases; junction bases not matched to a gene: 6. CDR1 is SGHKS and CDR2 is YYEKEE in the germline V gene (reference sequence). DNA for the CDR3: TGTGCCAGCAGTCTGGGACAGGGAAGCTCCTACGAGCAGTACTTC. It translates to CASSLGQGSSYEQYF.

This clone showed up just once. V gene TRBV5-4 combines with J gene TRBJ1-3; D is unclear. CDR1 is SGHNT, CDR2 YYREEE, per germline (reference sequence). The CDR3 has 16 residues. Trimming took off 0 bases at V and 1 base at J, with 11 bases between the two ends. CDR3 coding DNA: TGTGCCAGCAGCTTGGCAGAGAGGAAGTCTGGAAACACCATATATTTT. Protein product: CASSLAERKSGNTIYF.

The rearrangement links TRBV19 to TRBJ1-5, with 9 bases aligning to TRBD1. CDR1 and CDR2 (germline): LNHDA, SQIVND (reference sequence). The CDR3 covers 16 residues. The J segment lost 1 base and the V segment lost 5 bases, leaving 6 bases of the junction unmatched. This chain's CDR3 is CASSGGQGLSNQPQHF. The CDR3, as DNA: TGTGCCAGTAGTGGGGGACAGGGATTAAGCAATCAGCCCCAGCATTTT. Full variable domain (outside the CDR3, taken from reference TRBV19 and TRBJ1-5): DGGITQSPKYLFRKEGQNVTLSCEQNLNHDAMYWYRQDPGQGLRLIYYSQIVNDFQKGDIAEGYSVSREKKESFPLTVTSAQKNPTAFYLCASSGGQGLSNQPQHFGDGTRLSIL.

This chain connects TRBV5-6 to TRBJ1-2, with unresolved D. Trimming cost V 5 bases and J 8 bases, with 10 bases left between them. Looked up from germline, CDR1 is SGHDT and CDR2 is YYEEEE. The length of the CDR3 is 11 residues. Here the CDR3 reads CASSSNRGYTF. CDR3 nucleotides: TGTGCCAGCAGTTCAAATCGGGGCTACACCTTC.

This chain connects TRBV30 to TRBJ1-1; 7 bases agree with TRBD1. V lost 2 bases, J lost 8 bases, and 23 bases stayed unmatched. CDR3 length equals 18 residues. From germline, CDR1 is GTSNPN and CDR2 SVGIG (reference sequence). The CDR3 bases are TGTGCCTGGAGTCCACCACCCGGGACAGCGAGTCCGAGAGTAGAAGCTTTCTTT. Protein: CAWSPPPGTASPRVEAFF.

Notes on this clone: Other DNA sequences in the sample encode the same CDR3. V usage is TRBV18 and J usage is TRBJ2-7, with 9 bases fitting TRBD2. The germline V gene has CDR1 KGHSH and CDR2 LQKENI. V shed 3 bases, J shed 2 bases, and the junction held 5 bases outside the gene matches. The CDR3 is 15 amino acids. The CDR3 reads CASSPGLAGTYEQYF. The DNA for the CDR3 is TGTGCCAGCTCACCGGGGCTAGCGGGGACCTACGAGCAGTACTTC. Complete variable domain (other parts from reference TRBV18 and TRBJ2-7): NAGVMQNPRHLVRRRGQEARLRCSPMKGHSHVYWYRQLPEEGLKFMVYLQKENIIDESGMPKERFSAEFPKEGPSILRIQQVVRGDSAAYFCASSPGLAGTYEQYFGPGTRLTVT.

In this sample, this clone turned up many times. The rearrangement links TRBV28 to TRBJ2-1, with TRBD2 identical over 12 bases. Trimming cost V 4 bases and J 6 bases; bases outside gene matches: 16. Per the germline V gene, CDR1 is MDHEN and CDR2 is SYDVKM. The CDR3 sequence is 19 residues long. DNA for the CDR3: TGTGCCAGCAGTTCCCTAGCGGGAGGGCTCTCCTTAACGGTCAATGAGCAGTTCTTC. Translation gives CASSSLAGGLSLTVNEQFF.

The rearrangement uses TRBV2 and TRBJ2-1; D not resolved. Germline CDR1 SNHLY, CDR2 FYNNEI. The ends were cut back, 3 bases at V and 7 bases at J, with 16 bases in the middle. The CDR3 is 15 residues long. The CDR3 is CASSEFYSTGNEQFF. CDR3 sequence (DNA): TGTGCCAGCAGTGAGTTCTACTCAACGGGTAATGAGCAGTTCTTC.

The V and J genes are TRBV18 and TRBJ2-7; a possible D gene is TRBD1 (5 bases). V was trimmed by 2 bases and J by 1 base, leaving 12 bases between them. CDR3 length equals 15 residues. Germline lookup yields CDR1 KGHSH and CDR2 LQKENI. The DNA for the CDR3 is TGTGCCAGCTCACCAGGGGCTGCTGGGTCCTACGAGCAGTACTTC. Amino acid sequence: CASSPGAAGSYEQYF.

This chain joins TRBV5-1 and TRBJ2-5, with TRBD2 identical over 8 bases. The germline gives CDR1 SGHRS, CDR2 YFSETQ. The CDR3 length is 14 residues. Trimming at V came to 4 bases and at J to 4 bases, leaving 6 bases not matched to a gene. CDR3 amino acids: CASSVGLVGETQYF. The CDR3 nucleotides are TGCGCCAGCAGCGTGGGACTAGTGGGAGAGACCCAGTACTTC.

The rearrangement links TRBV30 to TRBJ1-5; D remains unclear. Germline V gene sequence: CDR1 GTSNPN, CDR2 SVGIG (reference sequence). The CDR3 runs to 15 residues. Trimming left V 1 base short and J 4 bases short, with 14 bases between. Here the CDR3 reads CAWSGTPATNQPQHF. In DNA, the CDR3 is TGTGCCTGGAGTGGGACTCCCGCAACTAATCAGCCCCAGCATTTT.

The chain joins TRBV5-1 to TRBJ1-2, with 9 nucleotides matching TRBD1. This CDR3 comprises 13 residues. Germline CDR1 reads SGHRS; CDR2 reads YFSETQ. The ends lost 4 bases at V and 8 bases at J; junction bases unmatched: 6. CDR3 bases: TGCGCCAGCAGCGAGGGACAGGGCTTCGGCTACACCTTC. The encoded protein is CASSEGQGFGYTF.

This chain connects TRBV19 to TRBJ1-1; TRBD1 matches 8 bases. In germline, CDR1 is LNHDA, CDR2 SQIVND (reference sequence). J was trimmed by 1 base and V by 4 bases; bases with no gene match: 2. The CDR3 has 14 residues. The CDR3, as DNA: TGTGCCAGTAGTACCGGGACAGGGAACACTGAAGCTTTCTTT. Its translation: CASSTGTGNTEAFF. Variable domain in full (rest from reference TRBV19 and TRBJ1-1): DGGITQSPKYLFRKEGQNVTLSCEQNLNHDAMYWYRQDPGQGLRLIYYSQIVNDFQKGDIAEGYSVSREKKESFPLTVTSAQKNPTAFYLCASSTGTGNTEAFFGQGTRLTVV.

The gene calls are TRBV5-7 and TRBJ1-5, with D perhaps matching TRBD1 (5 bases). TRBV5-7 carries the ORF label, with uncertain function. Trimming took 4 bases from V and 4 from J, leaving 24 bases between them. This CDR3 region has 18 residues. CDR3 in amino acids: CASSTTVGMVQVNQPQHF. The CDR3 nucleotides read TGTGCCAGCAGCACGACAGTGGGGATGGTTCAAGTTAATCAGCCCCAGCATTTT.

V gene TRBV20-1 combines with J gene TRBJ2-7; 9 nucleotides align to TRBD2. The junction had 4 bases not matched to a gene; V was cut back by 3 bases and J by 4 bases. The CDR3 has 13 amino acids. Germline V gene sequence: CDR1 DFQATT, CDR2 SNEGSKA (reference sequence). The CDR3 loop reads CSASSGSLYEQYF. In DNA, the CDR3 is TGCAGTGCTAGTAGCGGGAGTCTTTACGAGCAGTACTTC.

The chain couples TRBV4-1 to TRBJ1-1; 7 bases are shared with TRBD1. The trim removed 1 base at V and 2 bases at J, leaving 7 bases unmatched. The CDR3 consists of 16 residues. Per the germline V gene, CDR1 is MGHRA and CDR2 is YSYEKL. In DNA, the CDR3 is TGCGCCAGCAGCCAAGGACAGGGACAGCTTAACACTGAAGCTTTCTTT. It specifies CASSQGQGQLNTEAFF.

This chain links TRBV6-5 with TRBJ1-2; the match to TRBD1 covers 8 bases. The CDR3 spans 14 residues. Losses at the gene ends were 6 bases for V and 3 bases for J; bases not matched to a gene: 6. Per germline, CDR1 MNHEY and CDR2 SVGAGI. Here the CDR3 DNA reads TGTGCCAGCAGCCTGGACAGGGAGGACTATGGCTACACCTTC. Amino acid sequence: CASSLDREDYGYTF.

As regards this clone: In the same sample, other DNA sequences code for this CDR3. The chain joins TRBV13 to TRBJ1-6; TRBD1 aligns across 9 bases. CDR1 and CDR2 (germline): PRHDT, FYEKMQ (reference sequence). J was trimmed by 7 bases and V by 5 bases; bases with no gene match: 6. This CDR3 is built from 15 residues. CDR3 bases: TGTGCCAGCAGCCTTCGGACAGGGGCCAATTCACCCCTCCACTTT. Its protein product is CASSLRTGANSPLHF.

The chain has TRBV25-1 and TRBJ2-7, with 9 bases that match TRBD2. CDR1 is MGHDK, CDR2 SYGVNS, per germline. Germline trimming cut 9 bases from V and 2 bases from J; bases unmatched to any gene: 5. The CDR3 spans 13 residues. The DNA of the CDR3 is TGTGCCAGTGCAGCTAGCGGGACCTACGAGCAGTACTTC. It yields the protein CASAASGTYEQYF.

The chain uses TRBV7-9 and TRBJ2-7; 7 bases match TRBD2. Trimming took 5 bases from V and 3 from J; bases not matched to a gene: 10. Looked up from germline, CDR1 is SEHNR and CDR2 is FQNEAQ (reference sequence). The CDR3 runs to 15 residues. The DNA of the CDR3 is TGTGCCAGCAGCGGAGAGCGGGGATCAGGCTACGAGCAGTACTTC. Translation gives CASSGERGSGYEQYF.